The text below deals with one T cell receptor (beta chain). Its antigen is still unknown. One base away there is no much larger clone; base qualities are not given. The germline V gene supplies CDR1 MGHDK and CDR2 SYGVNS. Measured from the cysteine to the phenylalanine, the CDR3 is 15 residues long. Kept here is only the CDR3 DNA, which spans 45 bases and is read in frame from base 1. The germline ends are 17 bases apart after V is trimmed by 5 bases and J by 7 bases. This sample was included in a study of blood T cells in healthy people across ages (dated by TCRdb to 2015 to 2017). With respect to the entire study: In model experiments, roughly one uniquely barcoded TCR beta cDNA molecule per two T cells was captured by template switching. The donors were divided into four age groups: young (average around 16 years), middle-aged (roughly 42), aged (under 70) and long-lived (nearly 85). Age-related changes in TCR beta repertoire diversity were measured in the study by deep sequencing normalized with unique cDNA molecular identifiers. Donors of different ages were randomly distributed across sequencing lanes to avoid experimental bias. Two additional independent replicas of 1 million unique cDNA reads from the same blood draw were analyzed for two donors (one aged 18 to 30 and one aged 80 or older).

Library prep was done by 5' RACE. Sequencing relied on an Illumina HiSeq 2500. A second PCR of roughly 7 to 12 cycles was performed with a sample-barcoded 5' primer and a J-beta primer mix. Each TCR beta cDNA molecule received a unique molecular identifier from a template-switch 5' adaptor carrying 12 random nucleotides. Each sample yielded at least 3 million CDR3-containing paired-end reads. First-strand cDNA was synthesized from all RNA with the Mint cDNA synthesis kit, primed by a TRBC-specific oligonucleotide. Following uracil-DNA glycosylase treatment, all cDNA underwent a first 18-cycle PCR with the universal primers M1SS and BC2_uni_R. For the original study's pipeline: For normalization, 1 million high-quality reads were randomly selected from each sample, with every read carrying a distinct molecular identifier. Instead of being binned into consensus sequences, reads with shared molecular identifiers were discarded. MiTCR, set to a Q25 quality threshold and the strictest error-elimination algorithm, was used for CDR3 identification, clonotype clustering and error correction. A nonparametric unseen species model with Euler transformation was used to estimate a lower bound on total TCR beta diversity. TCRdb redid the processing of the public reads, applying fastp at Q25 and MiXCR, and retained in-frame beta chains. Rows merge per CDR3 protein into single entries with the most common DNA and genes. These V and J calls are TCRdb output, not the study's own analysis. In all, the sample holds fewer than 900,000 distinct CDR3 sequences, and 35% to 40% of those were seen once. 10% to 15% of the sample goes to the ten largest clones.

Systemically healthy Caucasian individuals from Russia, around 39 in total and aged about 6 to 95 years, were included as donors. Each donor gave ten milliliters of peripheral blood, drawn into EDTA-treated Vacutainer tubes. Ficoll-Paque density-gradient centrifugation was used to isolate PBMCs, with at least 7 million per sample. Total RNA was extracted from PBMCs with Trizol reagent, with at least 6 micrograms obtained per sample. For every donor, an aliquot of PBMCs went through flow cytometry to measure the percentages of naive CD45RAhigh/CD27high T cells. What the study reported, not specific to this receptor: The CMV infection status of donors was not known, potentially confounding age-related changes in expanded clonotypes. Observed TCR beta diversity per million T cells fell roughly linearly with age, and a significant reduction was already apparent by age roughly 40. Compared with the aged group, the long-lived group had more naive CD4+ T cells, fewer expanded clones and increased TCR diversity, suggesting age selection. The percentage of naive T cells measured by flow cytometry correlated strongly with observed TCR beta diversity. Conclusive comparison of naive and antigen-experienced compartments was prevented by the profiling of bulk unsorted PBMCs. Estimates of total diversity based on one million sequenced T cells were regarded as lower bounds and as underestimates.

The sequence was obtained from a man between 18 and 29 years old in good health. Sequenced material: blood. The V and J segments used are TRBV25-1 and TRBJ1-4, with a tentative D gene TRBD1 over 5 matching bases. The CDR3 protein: CASSRRGPASEKLFF. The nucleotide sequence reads TGTGCCAGCAGTCGCCGGGGACCTGCGAGTGAAAAACTGTTTTTT.